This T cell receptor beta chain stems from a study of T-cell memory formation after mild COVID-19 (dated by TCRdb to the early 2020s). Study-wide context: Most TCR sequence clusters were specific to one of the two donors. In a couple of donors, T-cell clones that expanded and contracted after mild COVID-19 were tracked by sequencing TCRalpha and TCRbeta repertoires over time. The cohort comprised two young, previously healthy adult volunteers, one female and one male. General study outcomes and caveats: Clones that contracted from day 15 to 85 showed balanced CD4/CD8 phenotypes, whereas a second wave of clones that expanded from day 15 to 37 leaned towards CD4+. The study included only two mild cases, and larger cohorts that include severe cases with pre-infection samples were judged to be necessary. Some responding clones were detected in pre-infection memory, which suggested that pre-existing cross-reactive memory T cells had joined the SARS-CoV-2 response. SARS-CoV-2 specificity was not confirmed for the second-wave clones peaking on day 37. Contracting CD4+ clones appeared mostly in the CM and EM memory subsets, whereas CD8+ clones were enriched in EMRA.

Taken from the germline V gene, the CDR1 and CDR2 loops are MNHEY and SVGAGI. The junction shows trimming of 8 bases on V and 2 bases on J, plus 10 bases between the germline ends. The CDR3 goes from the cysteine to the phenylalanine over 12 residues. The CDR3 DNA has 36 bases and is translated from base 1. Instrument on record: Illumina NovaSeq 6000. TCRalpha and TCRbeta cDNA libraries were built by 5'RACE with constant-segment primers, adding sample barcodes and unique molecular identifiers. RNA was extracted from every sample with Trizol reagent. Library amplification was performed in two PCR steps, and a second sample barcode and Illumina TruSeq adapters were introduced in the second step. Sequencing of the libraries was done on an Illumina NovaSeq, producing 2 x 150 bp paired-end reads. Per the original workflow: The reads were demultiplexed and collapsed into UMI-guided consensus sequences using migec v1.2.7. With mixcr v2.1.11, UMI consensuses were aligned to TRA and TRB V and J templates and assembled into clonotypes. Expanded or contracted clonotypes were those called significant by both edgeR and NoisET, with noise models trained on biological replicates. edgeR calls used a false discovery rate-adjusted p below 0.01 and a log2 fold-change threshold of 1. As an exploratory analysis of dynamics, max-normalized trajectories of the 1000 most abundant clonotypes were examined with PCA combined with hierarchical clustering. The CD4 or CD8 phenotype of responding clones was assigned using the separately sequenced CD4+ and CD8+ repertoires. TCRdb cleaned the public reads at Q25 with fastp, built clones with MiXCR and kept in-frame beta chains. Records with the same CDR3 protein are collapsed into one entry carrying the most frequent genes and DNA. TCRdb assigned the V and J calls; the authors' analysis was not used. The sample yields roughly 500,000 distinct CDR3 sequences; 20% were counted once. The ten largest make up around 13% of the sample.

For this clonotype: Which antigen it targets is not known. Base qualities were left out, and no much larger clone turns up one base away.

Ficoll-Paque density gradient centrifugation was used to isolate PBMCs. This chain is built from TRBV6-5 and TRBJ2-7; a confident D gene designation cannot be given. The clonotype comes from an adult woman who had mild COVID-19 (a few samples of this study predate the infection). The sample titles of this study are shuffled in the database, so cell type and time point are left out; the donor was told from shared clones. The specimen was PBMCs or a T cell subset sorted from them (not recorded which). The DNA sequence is TGTGCCAGCGGCGACCTCCCCTACGAGCAGTACTTC. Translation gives CASGDLPYEQYF.